The T cell receptor beta chain described here comes from a study of blood T cell repertoires in COVID-19. Study-wide context: Samples of COVID-19 (acute and convalescent) were obtained from the United States, Italy and Spain.

In germline, CDR1 is ENHRY, CDR2 SYGVKD. This CDR3 spans 14 amino acids. V trimming: 8 bases; J trimming: 0 bases; junction bases outside the gene matches: 6. Sequencing was performed with immunoSEQ multiplex PCR; in TCRdb, only in-frame clones are kept and a portion is missing. The sample has 25,000 to 35,000 clones; approximately 80% are singletons. The TCR originated in a woman aged 80 or over with acute or convalescent COVID-19. Sequences were obtained from peripheral blood. The chain has TRBV10-3 and TRBJ1-2, with 7 bases lining up with TRBD1. The CDR3 is CAIEGDRPNYGYTF. As DNA, the CDR3 is TGTGCCATCGAGGGGGACAGACCTAACTATGGCTACACCTTC.